This T cell receptor (beta chain) was recovered during a study of shared clonotypes between healthy human individuals (dated by TCRdb to the early 2020s). Background for the entire study: The cohort comprised a couple of women and a few men aged 18 to 49 years. To estimate repertoire size and how much clonotypes are shared between individuals, the study performed deep sequencing of blood TCR repertoires from a handful of healthy adults. Per donor, leukapheresis produced somewhere between about 0.94 and 8.9 billion PBMCs. Different laboratories and diverse techniques were used to prepare libraries and sequence TCR repertoires, to increase sequencing depth and limit assay-specific biases. For each donor, CD4 naive and CD4 memory were each given three plates, CD8 naive was given two plates, and CD8 memory was given one plate.

In the case of this clone: There is no known antigen for this receptor. Nothing much larger sits one base from this clone, and base qualities are not available.

The donors were healthy, HIV-negative adults who had no recently reported acute infections or vaccinations. Every donor was a Caucasian adult living in Nashville, Tennessee, USA. The CD8 memory samples were a combination of magnetically selected CD45RO+ cells and CCR7-negative CD45RA+ effector memory (TemRA) cells. After blood collection by leukapheresis, PBMCs were isolated using Ficoll-Histopaque density gradient centrifugation and then cryopreserved in the vapor phase of liquid nitrogen. Analytical flow cytometry was used to check the purity and quantity of every magnetically sorted T cell population. Genomic DNA was isolated from every sorted fraction and measured by UV absorbance on a Nanodrop 2000c. Study-wide conclusions, independent of this receptor: Only blood was sampled, and tissue TCR repertoires likely differ from those in blood. Compared with non-shared clonotypes, the clonotypes found in all four sorted-subset donors had higher generation probabilities. Across a few donors, approximately 4.9% of naive CD4, around 3.5% of naive CD8, under 2.5% of memory CD4, and roughly 0.41% of memory CD8 clonotypes were shared. Estimated clonotype richness was generally larger for naive than for memory subsets. Rarefaction of sorted-subset datasets indicated incomplete sequencing despite the large sequencing depth. The genetic and exposure-history diversity represented was limited by the small number of donors. Pairwise subsampling led to the expectation that sequencing depth would affect the degree of clonotype sharing among donors.

V loses 0 bases, J loses 3 bases, and the germline ends lie 9 bases apart. The germline V gene encodes CDR1 MNHNY and CDR2 SVGAGI (reference sequence). Inclusive of the bounding cysteine and phenylalanine, the CDR3 is 14 residues long. Left in the record is the CDR3 DNA by itself, 42 bases read in frame from the first base. Using the deep immunoSEQ assay, multiplex PCR amplified TCR CDR3 regions from genomic DNA. Extracted genomic DNA from each cell subset was spread evenly across all wells of several immunoSEQ 96-well plates, with each plate serving as a replicate. For sorted subsets, each replicate PCR was loaded with about 200 ng genomic DNA, equivalent to approximately 33,000 T cell genomes. Purified libraries were quantified with a Qubit 3.0 fluorometer, sized on a Bioanalyzer 2100, and re-quantified with the KAPA Library Quantification kit. Every immunoSEQ 96-well plate was sequenced on a separate single-read 150-cycle Illumina NextSeq 550 flow cell. On the authors' methods: Because only junctional sequences without quality scores were contained in the immunoSEQ output, filtering matching that applied to full-length reads could not be performed. To assign V/J genes and CDR3, sequences were annotated using PyIR, a Python wrapper for IgBLAST v1.9, with IMGT germline references. Reads with weak V/J assignments (E-value above 1e-6), missing CDR3, stop codons, out-of-frame junctions, or ambiguous translated residues were removed. V3J clonotypes were defined as sequences sharing an identical inferred V gene, J gene, and CDR3 amino acid sequence. Percentage overlap between repertoires was computed as shared unique clonotypes divided by the size of the smaller repertoire. RTK rarefaction, the Chao1 estimator, and Recon v2.1 estimates of unobserved clonotypes were used to assess repertoire richness. Generation probabilities for all TCRbeta clonotypes obtained by the gDNA method from a handful of donors were computed using OLGA. The clones in this table, taken by TCRdb from immuneACCESS, are in-frame only. Not every clone is retained; where verified, under half of the shortfall comes from an unresolved V gene, and the cause of the rest is unknown. D and trimming were read from the DNA, whereas the V and J calls and clone size are those reported in that table. The sample contains roughly 400,000 clones, 96% of them found a single time. The ten largest clonotypes hold about 0.32% of the sample.

This TCR derives from a young man in good health. The chain is made from TRBV6-6 and TRBJ2-7, with no reliable assignment of the D segment. The source material was memory CD8+ T cells sorted from blood. The cell subset or site label here, explained by the study, means: CD45RO+ cells pooled with CCR7-negative TemRA cells. The CDR3 region reads CASSYSGVDYEQYF. The DNA sequence is as follows: TGTGCCAGCAGTTACTCGGGTGTGGACTACGAGCAGTACTTC.